The clone carrying this T cell receptor (beta chain) came up many times. The data were taken from a study of T cells in Graves' hyperthyroidism and ophthalmopathy. RNA transcripts were the template for amplifying TCR beta CDR3 regions. First-round RT-PCR targeting the TCR CDR3 was performed with the HTBI primer set. TCRdb called the multiplex PCR reads again in MiXCR, with one record for every CDR3 protein. The profile covers under 250,000 distinct CDR3 sequences, with roughly a sixth appearing a single time and roughly 55% taken by the ten largest. The V end lost 7 bases, the J end lost 0 bases, and 15 bases lay between the germline ends. The germline V gene has CDR1 MNHNS and CDR2 SASEGT. The CDR3 contains 15 residues.

Specimen: blood. The receptor comes from a woman in her forties or fifties with Graves' hyperthyroidism. The chain links TRBV6-1 to TRBJ1-1, with unresolved D. The CDR3 nucleotides read TGTGCCAGCACCCCGCCCCCACGGCTGAACACTGAAGCTTTCTTT. Protein sequence: CASTPPPRLNTEAFF.